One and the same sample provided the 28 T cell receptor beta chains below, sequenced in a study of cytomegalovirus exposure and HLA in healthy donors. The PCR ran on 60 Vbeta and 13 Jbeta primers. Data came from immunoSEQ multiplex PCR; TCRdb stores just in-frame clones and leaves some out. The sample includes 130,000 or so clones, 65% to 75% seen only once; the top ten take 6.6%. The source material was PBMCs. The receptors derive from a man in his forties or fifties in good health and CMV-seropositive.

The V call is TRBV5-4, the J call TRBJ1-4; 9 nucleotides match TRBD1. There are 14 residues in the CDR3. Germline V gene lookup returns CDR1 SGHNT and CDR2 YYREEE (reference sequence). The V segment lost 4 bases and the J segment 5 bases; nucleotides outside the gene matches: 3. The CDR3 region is CASSRTGENEKLFF. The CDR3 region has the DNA TGTGCCAGCAGCAGGACAGGGGAGAATGAAAAACTGTTTTTT.

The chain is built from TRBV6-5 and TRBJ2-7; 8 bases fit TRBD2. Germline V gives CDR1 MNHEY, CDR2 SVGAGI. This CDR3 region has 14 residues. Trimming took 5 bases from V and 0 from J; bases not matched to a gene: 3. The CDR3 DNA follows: TGTGCCAGCAGTCGGACTAGCAGCTCCTACGAGCAGTACTTC. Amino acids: CASSRTSSSYEQYF.

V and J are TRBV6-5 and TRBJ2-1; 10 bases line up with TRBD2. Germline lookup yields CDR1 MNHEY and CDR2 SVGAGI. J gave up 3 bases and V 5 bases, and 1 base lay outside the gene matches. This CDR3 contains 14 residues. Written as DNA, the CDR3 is TGTGCCAGCAGTCGGACTAGCGGCTACAATGAGCAGTTCTTC. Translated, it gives CASSRTSGYNEQFF.

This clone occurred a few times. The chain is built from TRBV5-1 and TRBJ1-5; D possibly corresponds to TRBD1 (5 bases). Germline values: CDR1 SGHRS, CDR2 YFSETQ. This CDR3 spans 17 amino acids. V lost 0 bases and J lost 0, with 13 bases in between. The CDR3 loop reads CASSLAVAGISNQPQHF. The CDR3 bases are TGCGCCAGCAGCTTGGCCGTGGCAGGGATTAGCAATCAGCCCCAGCATTTT.

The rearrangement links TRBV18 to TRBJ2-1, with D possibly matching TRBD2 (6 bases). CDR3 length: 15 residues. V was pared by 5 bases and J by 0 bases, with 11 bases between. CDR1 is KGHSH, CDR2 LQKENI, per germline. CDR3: CASSASSGSYNEQFF. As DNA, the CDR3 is TGTGCCAGCTCAGCCAGTAGCGGCTCCTACAATGAGCAGTTCTTC.

The CDR3 nucleotides are TGCGCCAGCAGCCCGGACAGAGGGGCGATTAGTTACGAGCAGTACTTC. Amino acids: CASSPDRGAISYEQYF. The rearrangement links TRBV5-1 to TRBJ2-7; D perhaps matches TRBD1 (6 bases). The V end lost 4 bases, the J end lost 4 bases, and 21 bases lay between the germline ends. Germline V gene sequence: CDR1 SGHRS, CDR2 YFSETQ. This CDR3 comprises 16 residues.

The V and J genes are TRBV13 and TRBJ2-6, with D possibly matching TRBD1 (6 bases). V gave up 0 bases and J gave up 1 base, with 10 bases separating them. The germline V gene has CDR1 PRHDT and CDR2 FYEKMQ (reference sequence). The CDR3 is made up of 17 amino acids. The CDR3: CASSLGTGTSGANVLTF. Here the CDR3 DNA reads TGTGCCAGCAGCTTAGGGACAGGTACATCTGGGGCCAACGTCCTGACTTTC.

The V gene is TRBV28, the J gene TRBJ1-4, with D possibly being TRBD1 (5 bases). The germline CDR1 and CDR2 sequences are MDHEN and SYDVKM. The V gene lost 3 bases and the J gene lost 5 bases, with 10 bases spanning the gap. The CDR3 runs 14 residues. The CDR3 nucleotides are TGTGCCAGCAGTTTGGGAGGGGCAAATGAAAAACTGTTTTTT. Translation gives CASSLGGANEKLFF.

The DNA of the CDR3 is TGTGCTAGTGGTTTGGGCGGGGGAATAACAGATACGCAGTATTTT. Protein: CASGLGGGITDTQYF. The chain recombines TRBV12-5 with TRBJ2-3; 7 bases are shared with TRBD2. Germline values: CDR1 LGHNT, CDR2 FRNRAP. The CDR3 totals 15 residues. The junction had 4 bases not matched to a gene; V was cut back by 1 base and J by 3 bases.

The DNA for the CDR3 is TGCGCCAGCAGCTTGTTAATAAATCAGGGACAGGGCCCAACTAATGAAAAACTGTTTTTT. Its translation: CASSLLINQGQGPTNEKLFF. This chain uses TRBV5-1 with TRBJ1-4; the match to TRBD1 covers 9 bases. V shed 1 base, J shed 0 bases, and the junction held 13 bases outside the gene matches. The CDR3 sequence is 20 residues long. Germline V gene sequence: CDR1 SGHRS, CDR2 YFSETQ.

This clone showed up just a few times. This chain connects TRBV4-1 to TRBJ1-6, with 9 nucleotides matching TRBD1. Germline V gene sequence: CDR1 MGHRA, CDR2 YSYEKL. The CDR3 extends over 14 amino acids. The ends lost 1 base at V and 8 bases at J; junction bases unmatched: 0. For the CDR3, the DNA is TGCGCCAGCAGCCAAGGACAGGGGGATTCACCCCTCCACTTT. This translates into CASSQGQGDSPLHF.

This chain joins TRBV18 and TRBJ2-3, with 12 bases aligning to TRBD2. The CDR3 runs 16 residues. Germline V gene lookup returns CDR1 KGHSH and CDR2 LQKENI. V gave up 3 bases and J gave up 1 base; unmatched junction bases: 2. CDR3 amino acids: CASSPASGRGTDTQYF. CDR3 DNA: TGTGCCAGCTCACCGGCTAGCGGGAGGGGCACAGATACGCAGTATTTT.

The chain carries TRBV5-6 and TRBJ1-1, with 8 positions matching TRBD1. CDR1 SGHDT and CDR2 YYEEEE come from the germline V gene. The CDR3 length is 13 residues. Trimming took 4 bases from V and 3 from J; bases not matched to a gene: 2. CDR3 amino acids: CASSLTGDTEAFF. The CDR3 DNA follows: TGTGCCAGCAGCCTGACAGGGGACACTGAAGCTTTCTTT.

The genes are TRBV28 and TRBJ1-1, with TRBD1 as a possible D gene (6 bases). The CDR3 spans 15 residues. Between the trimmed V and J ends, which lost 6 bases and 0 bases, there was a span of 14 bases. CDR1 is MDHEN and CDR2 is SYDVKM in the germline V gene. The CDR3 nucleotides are TGTGCCAGCAGACAGAGGACAGAGATGAACACTGAAGCTTTCTTT. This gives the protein CASRQRTEMNTEAFF.

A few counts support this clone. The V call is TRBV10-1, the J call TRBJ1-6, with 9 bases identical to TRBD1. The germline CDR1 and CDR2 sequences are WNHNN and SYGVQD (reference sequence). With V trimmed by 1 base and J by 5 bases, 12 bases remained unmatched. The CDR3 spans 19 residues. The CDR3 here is CASSEFHRGPLQDNSPLHF. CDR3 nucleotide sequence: TGCGCCAGCAGTGAGTTTCACAGGGGGCCCCTACAAGATAATTCACCCCTCCACTTT.

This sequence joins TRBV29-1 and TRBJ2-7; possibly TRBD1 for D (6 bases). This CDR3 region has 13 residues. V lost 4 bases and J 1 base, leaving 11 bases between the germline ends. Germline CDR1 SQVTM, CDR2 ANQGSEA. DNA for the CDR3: TGCAGCGTTGGCGCAGGGGCGTCCTACGAGCAGTACTTC. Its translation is CSVGAGASYEQYF.

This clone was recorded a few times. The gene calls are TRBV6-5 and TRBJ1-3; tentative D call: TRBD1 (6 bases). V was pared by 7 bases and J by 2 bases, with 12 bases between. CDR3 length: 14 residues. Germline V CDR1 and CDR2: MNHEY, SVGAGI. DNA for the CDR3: TGTGCCAGCAAAAGGGGGTCAACTGGAAACACCATATATTTT. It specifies CASKRGSTGNTIYF.

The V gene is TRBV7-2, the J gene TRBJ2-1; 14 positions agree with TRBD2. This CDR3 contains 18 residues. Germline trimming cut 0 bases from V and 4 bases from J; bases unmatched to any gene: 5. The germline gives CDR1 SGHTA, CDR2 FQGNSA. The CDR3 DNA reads TGTGCCAGCAGCTTAGCCCGGACTAGCGGGGGGCTTTACAATGAGCAGTTCTTC. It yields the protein CASSLARTSGGLYNEQFF.

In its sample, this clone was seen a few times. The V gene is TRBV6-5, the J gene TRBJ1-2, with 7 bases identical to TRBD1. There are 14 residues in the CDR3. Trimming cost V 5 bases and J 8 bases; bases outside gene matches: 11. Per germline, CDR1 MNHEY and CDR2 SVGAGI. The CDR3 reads CASSLQGTLRGYTF. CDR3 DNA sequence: TGTGCCAGCAGTCTACAGGGGACCTTACGAGGCTACACCTTC.

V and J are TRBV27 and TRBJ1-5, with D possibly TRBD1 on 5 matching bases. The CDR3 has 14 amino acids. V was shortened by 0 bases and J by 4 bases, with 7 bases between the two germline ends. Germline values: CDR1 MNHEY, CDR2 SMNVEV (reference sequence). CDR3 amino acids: CASSLSNRNQPQHF. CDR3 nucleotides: TGTGCCAGCAGTTTATCGAACAGGAATCAGCCCCAGCATTTT.

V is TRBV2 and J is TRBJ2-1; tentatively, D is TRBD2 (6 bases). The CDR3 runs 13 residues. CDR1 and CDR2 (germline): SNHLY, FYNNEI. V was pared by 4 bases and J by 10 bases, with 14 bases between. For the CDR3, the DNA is TGTGCCAGCAGTGTCGGGACTCCGGTCGAGCAGTTCTTC. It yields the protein CASSVGTPVEQFF.

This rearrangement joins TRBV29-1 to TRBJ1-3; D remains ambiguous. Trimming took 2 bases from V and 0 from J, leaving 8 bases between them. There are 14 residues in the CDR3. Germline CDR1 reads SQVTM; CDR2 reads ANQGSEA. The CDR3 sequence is CSVEPSVSGNTIYF. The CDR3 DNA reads TGCAGCGTTGAACCGTCGGTCTCTGGAAACACCATATATTTT.

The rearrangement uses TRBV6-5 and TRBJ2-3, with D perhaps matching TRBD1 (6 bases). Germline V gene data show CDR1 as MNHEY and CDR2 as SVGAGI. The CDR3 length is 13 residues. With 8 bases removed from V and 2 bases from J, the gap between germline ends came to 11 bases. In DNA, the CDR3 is TGTGCCAGCGGACAGCAAAACACAGATACGCAGTATTTT. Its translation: CASGQQNTDTQYF.

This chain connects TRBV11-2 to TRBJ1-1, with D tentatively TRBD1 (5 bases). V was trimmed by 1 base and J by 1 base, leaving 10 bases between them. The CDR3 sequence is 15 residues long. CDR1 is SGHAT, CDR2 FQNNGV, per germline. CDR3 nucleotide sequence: TGTGCCAGCAGCTTAGGTAACCAGGGGAACACTGAAGCTTTCTTT. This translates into CASSLGNQGNTEAFF.

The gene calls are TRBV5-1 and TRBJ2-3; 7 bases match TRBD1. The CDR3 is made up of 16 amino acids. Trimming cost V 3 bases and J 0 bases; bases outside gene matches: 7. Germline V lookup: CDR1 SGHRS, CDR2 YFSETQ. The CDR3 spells CASSSQTGISTDTQYF. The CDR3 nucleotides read TGCGCCAGCAGCTCCCAGACAGGGATTAGCACAGATACGCAGTATTTT.

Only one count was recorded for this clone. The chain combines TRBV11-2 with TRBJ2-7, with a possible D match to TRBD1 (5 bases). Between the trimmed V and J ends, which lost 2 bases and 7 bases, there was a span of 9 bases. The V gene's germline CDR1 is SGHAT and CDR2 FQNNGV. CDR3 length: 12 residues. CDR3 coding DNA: TGTGCCAGCAGCTTATATAACAGGGAGCAGTACTTC. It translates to CASSLYNREQYF.

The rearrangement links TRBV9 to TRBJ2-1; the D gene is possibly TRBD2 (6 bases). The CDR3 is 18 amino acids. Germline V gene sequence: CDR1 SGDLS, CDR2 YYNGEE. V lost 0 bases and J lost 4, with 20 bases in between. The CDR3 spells CASSVGLRRDQKYNEQFF. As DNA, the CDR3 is TGTGCCAGCAGCGTAGGTCTGAGGAGGGATCAGAAATACAATGAGCAGTTCTTC.

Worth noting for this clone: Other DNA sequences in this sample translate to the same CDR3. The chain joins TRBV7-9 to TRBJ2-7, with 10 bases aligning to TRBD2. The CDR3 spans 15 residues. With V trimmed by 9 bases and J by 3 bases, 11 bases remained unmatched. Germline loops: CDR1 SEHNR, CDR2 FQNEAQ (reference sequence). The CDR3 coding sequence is TGTGCCAGTAGCAAAGCCGGGACTAGCGTCTACGAGCAGTACTTC. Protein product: CASSKAGTSVYEQYF.